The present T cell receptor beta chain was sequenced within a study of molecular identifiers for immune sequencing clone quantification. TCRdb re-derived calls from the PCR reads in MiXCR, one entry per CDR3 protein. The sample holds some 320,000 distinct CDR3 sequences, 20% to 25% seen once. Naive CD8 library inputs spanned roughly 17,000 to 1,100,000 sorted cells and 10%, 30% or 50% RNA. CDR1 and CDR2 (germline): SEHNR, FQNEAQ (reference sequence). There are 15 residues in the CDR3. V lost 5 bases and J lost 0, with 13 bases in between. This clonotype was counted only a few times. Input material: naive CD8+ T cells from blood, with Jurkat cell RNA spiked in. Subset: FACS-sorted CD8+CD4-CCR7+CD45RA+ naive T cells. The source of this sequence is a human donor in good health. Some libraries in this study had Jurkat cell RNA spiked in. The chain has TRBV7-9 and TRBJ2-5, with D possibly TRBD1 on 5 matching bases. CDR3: CASSPSDRYQETQYF. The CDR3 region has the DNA TGTGCCAGCAGCCCGTCCGACAGATACCAAGAGACCCAGTACTTC.